This record concerns one TCR beta chain sequence. This record comes from a study of T cells in localized non-small cell lung cancer. TCRdb's copy holds only in-frame clones and misses some; the assay was immunoSEQ multiplex PCR. The table records fewer than 25,000 clones, approximately 84% of them present only once. Between the trimmed V and J ends, which lost 0 bases and 8 bases, there was a span of 11 bases. Per the germline V gene, CDR1 is KGHSH and CDR2 is LQKENI. The CDR3 length is 14 residues. The source material was peripheral blood, sampled before any cancer treatment. The TCR comes from a male donor at least 60 years old with stage II squamous cell lung carcinoma. The chain is built from TRBV18 and TRBJ2-1; D gene unclear. CDR3 DNA: TGTGCCAGCTCACCACCTTTTCCCCAGGATGAGCAGTTCTTC. Amino acids: CASSPPFPQDEQFF.